Ten or more counts support the clone carrying this TCR beta chain. The antigen is not known. The CDR3 regions of TCR beta were amplified from RNA transcripts. First-round RT-PCR targeting the TCR CDR3 was performed with the HTBI primer set. One entry per CDR3 protein, called by TCRdb with MiXCR from the multiplex PCR reads. The sample carries about 270,000 distinct CDR3 sequences, about 25% recorded once. The V end lost 2 bases, the J end lost 1 base, and 20 bases lay between the germline ends. This CDR3 has 18 amino acids. CDR1 and CDR2 (germline): KGHSH, LQKENI. The source of the sample is a study of T cells in Graves' hyperthyroidism and ophthalmopathy. Across the whole study: Peripheral blood was drawn at first diagnosis, prior to all treatment. Study observations and caveats: Within blood appeared most thyroid clonotypes that had expanded above 0.001.

Hyperthyroidism, newly diagnosed and lasting under 2 months, affected patients aged 18 to 65. Sampled blood dates from first hyperthyroidism diagnosis, and it precedes any ophthalmopathy symptoms. V usage is TRBV18 and J usage is TRBJ1-1, with D perhaps matching TRBD1 (5 bases). Sequencing was carried out using blood. The sequence was collected from a middle-aged man with Graves' hyperthyroidism that later progressed to Graves' ophthalmopathy. As DNA, the CDR3 is TGTGCCAGCTCACCAAGAGTAGGTGGGGGGACTACGAACACTGAAGCTTTCTTT. This gives the protein CASSPRVGGGTTNTEAFF.